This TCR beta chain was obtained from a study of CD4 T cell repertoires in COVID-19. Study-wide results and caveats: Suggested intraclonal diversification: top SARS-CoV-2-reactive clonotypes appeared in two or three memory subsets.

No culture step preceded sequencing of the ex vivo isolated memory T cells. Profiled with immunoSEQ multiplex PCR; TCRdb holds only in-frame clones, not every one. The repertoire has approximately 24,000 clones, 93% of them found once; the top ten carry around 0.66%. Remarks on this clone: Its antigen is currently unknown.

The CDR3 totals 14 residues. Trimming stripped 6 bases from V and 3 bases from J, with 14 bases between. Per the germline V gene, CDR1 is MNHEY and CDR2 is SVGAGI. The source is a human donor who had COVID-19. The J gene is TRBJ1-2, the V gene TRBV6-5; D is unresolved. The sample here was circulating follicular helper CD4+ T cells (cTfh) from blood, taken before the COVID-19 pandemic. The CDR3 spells CASRGAAGDYGYTF. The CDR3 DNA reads TGTGCCAGCAGGGGAGCCGCGGGCGACTATGGCTACACCTTC.